This record looks at one T cell receptor beta chain sequence and its context. Some clones are missing from TCRdb's copy, which holds only in-frame ones; the method was immunoSEQ multiplex PCR. Of approximately 150,000 clones listed, more than 90% are singletons. The sample comes from a study of control samples from healthy donors and cancer patients. The sample was blood. The receptor comes from a man aged 30-40 years in good health.

This chain's CDR3 is CASSSGTVNTEAFF. CDR3 coding DNA: TGTGCCAGCAGCTCCGGGACAGTGAACACTGAAGCTTTCTTT. J is TRBJ1-1 and V is TRBV6-6; 7 nucleotides match TRBD1. The CDR3 covers 14 residues. After removal of 6 bases from V and 0 bases from J, the junction contained 4 bases not matched to a gene. CDR1 and CDR2 (germline): MNHNY, SVGAGI (reference sequence).